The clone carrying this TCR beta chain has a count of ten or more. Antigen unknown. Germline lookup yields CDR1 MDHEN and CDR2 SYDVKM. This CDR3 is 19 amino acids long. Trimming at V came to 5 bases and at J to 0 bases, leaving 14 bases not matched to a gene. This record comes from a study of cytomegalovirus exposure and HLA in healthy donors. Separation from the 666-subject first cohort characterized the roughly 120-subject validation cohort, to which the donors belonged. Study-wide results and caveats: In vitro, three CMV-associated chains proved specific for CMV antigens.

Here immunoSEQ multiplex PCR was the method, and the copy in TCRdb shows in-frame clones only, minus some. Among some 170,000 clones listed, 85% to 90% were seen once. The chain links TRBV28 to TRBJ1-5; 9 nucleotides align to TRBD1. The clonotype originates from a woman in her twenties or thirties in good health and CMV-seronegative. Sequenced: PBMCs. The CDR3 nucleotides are TGTGCCAGCAGTCATCACAGGGGGCTGGGGGTGTATAGCAATCAGCCCCAGCATTTT. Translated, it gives CASSHHRGLGVYSNQPQHF.